One and the same sample provided the 20 T cell receptor beta chains below, sequenced in a study of neurological immune-mediated disorders. TCRdb itself ran the 5' RACE reads through MiXCR, one entry per CDR3 protein. The sample consists of about 15,000 distinct CDR3 sequences, roughly 3% of them appearing once. Material: CD8+ T cells from blood. These receptors all stem from a woman aged 40-49 years in good health.

This clonotype has ten or more counts. V gene TRBV3-1 combines with J gene TRBJ2-7; 8 nucleotides agree with TRBD1. Germline CDR1 is LGHDT and CDR2 is YNNKEL (reference sequence). This CDR3 region has 14 residues. V was pared by 1 base and J by 7 bases, with 6 bases of the junction left unmatched. CDR3: CASSQGTGPREQYF. CDR3 in DNA: TGTGCCAGCAGCCAAGGGACAGGGCCTCGGGAGCAGTACTTC.

This clonotype occurred many times. The J gene is TRBJ1-5, the V gene TRBV28; D is possibly TRBD1 (5 bases). The V end lost 7 bases, the J end lost 6 bases, and 19 bases lay between the germline ends. The CDR3 contains 15 residues. Germline-derived CDR1 and CDR2 are MDHEN and SYDVKM. Written as DNA, the CDR3 is TGTGCCAGCACCCAGGTCGGGACCTACGGTCAGCCCCAGCATTTT. It translates to CASTQVGTYGQPQHF.

This clonotype has at least ten counts. This sequence joins TRBV5-1 and TRBJ2-2, with 9 positions matching TRBD1. CDR1 SGHRS and CDR2 YFSETQ come from the germline V gene. The CDR3 covers 15 residues. Trimming removed 2 bases from V and 6 bases from J; junction bases left unmatched: 5. The CDR3, as DNA: TGCGCCAGCAGCTTCACAGGGGGCGAAGCCGGGGAGCTGTTTTTT. Protein sequence: CASSFTGGEAGELFF. The full variable domain, in which reference TRBV5-1 and TRBJ2-2 provide the parts outside the CDR3, is KAGVTQTPRYLIKTRGQQVTLSCSPISGHRSVSWYQQTPGQGLQFLFEYFSETQRNKGNFPGRFSGRQFSNSRSEMNVSTLELGDSALYLCASSFTGGEAGELFFGEGSRLTVL.

This clonotype was counted many times. The chain employs TRBV7-9 and TRBJ1-1, with D possibly being TRBD1 (5 bases). The CDR3 is 14 residues long. Between the trimmed V and J ends, which lost 4 bases and 4 bases, there was a span of 13 bases. Germline values: CDR1 SEHNR, CDR2 FQNEAQ (reference sequence). CDR3 bases: TGTGCCAGCAGCTCCCTTAGGGGCATCACTGAAGCTTTCTTT. It encodes CASSSLRGITEAFF.

This clonotype was recorded many times. The chain carries TRBV5-6 and TRBJ1-5, with TRBD1 matching over 7 bases. The germline gives CDR1 SGHDT, CDR2 YYEEEE. This CDR3 has 16 amino acids. V dropped 2 bases and J dropped 0; count of bases not matched to a gene: 5. The CDR3 DNA reads as TGTGCCAGCAGCTTCTACAGGGGAAGTAGCAATCAGCCCCAGCATTTT. Protein sequence: CASSFYRGSSNQPQHF.

This clonotype was observed at least ten times. The V and J genes are TRBV10-3 and TRBJ2-3; 7 bases agree with TRBD2. Germline CDR1 ENHRY, CDR2 SYGVKD. This CDR3 is built from 14 residues. Trimming took 10 bases from V and 5 from J; bases not matched to a gene: 12. Here the CDR3 DNA reads TGTGCCAGCTCCCAGGCCCGGGAGGTAGATACGCAGTATTTT. Translation: CASSQAREVDTQYF.

The table lists this clonotype with many counts. The chain combines TRBV7-8 with TRBJ2-7; 7 bases map to TRBD2. This CDR3 is 15 amino acids long. J gave up 7 bases and V 0 bases, and 9 bases lay outside the gene matches. The V gene's germline CDR1 is SGHVS and CDR2 FQNEAQ. The CDR3 region is CASSLASGPVPEQYF. DNA of the CDR3: TGTGCCAGCAGCTTAGCTAGCGGGCCCGTCCCTGAGCAGTACTTC.

Ten or more counts support this clonotype. This sequence joins TRBV5-1 and TRBJ1-1, with 8 bases identical to TRBD1. The J segment lost 3 bases and the V segment lost 0 bases, leaving 1 base of the junction unmatched. The CDR3 is 14 residues long. Germline-derived CDR1 and CDR2 are SGHRS and YFSETQ. CDR3 in amino acids: CASSLGRGHTEAFF. The DNA of the CDR3 is TGCGCCAGCAGCTTGGGCAGGGGGCACACTGAAGCTTTCTTT. Full variable domain (remainder filled in from reference TRBV5-1 and TRBJ1-1): KAGVTQTPRYLIKTRGQQVTLSCSPISGHRSVSWYQQTPGQGLQFLFEYFSETQRNKGNFPGRFSGRQFSNSRSEMNVSTLELGDSALYLCASSLGRGHTEAFFGQGTRLTVV.

This clonotype was seen ten or more times. The V call is TRBV7-9, the J call TRBJ2-3; TRBD1 agrees at 9 bases. Looked up from germline, CDR1 is SEHNR and CDR2 is FQNEAQ (reference sequence). V lost 2 bases and J lost 2; bases outside the gene matches: 5. The CDR3 loop spans 16 amino acids. The CDR3 sequence: CASSLRDRDITDTQYF. In nucleotides, the CDR3 is TGTGCCAGCAGCTTACGGGACAGGGACATCACAGATACGCAGTATTTT. Supplemented by reference TRBV7-9 and TRBJ2-3, the full variable domain reads DTGVSQNPRHKITKRGQNVTFRCDPISEHNRLYWYRQTLGQGPEFLTYFQNEAQLEKSRLLSDRFSAERPKGSFSTLEIQRTEQGDSAMYLCASSLRDRDITDTQYFGPGTRLTVL.

In this sample, this clonotype turned up many times. The chain links TRBV20-1 to TRBJ2-7; D remains ambiguous. V dropped 0 bases and J dropped 0 bases, with 12 bases sitting between them. The CDR3 is made up of 15 amino acids. In germline, CDR1 is DFQATT, CDR2 SNEGSKA (reference sequence). The CDR3 DNA sequence: TGCAGTGCTAGAGATATTGAACGTAACTCCTACGAGCAGTACTTC. Residues: CSARDIERNSYEQYF.

This clonotype was recorded at least ten times. This chain joins TRBV20-1 and TRBJ2-3, with D possibly being TRBD1 (5 bases). Germline lookup yields CDR1 DFQATT and CDR2 SNEGSKA (reference sequence). This CDR3 comprises 17 residues. Between the trimmed V and J ends, which lost 1 base and 1 base, there was a span of 18 bases. This CDR3 reads CSARAQPPGWGTDTQYF. The CDR3 region has the DNA TGCAGTGCTAGAGCCCAACCGCCAGGGTGGGGCACAGATACGCAGTATTTT.

This clonotype was detected many times. This rearrangement joins TRBV6-4 to TRBJ2-1; 9 bases agree with TRBD2. This CDR3 contains 13 residues. The J segment lost 5 bases and the V segment lost 9 bases, leaving 5 bases of the junction unmatched. Germline-derived CDR1 and CDR2 are MRHNA and SNTAGT. CDR3 DNA sequence: TGTGCCAGTCGGACTAGCGAAAACAATGAGCAGTTCTTC. Residues: CASRTSENNEQFF.

At least ten counts were recorded for this clonotype. V and J are TRBV28 and TRBJ1-1; no definite D call. This CDR3 comprises 12 residues. CDR1 is MDHEN and CDR2 is SYDVKM in the germline V gene. V lost 2 bases, J lost 3 bases, and 4 bases lay in between. The DNA for the CDR3 is TGTGCCAGCAGTTTAGGCTACACTGAAGCTTTCTTT. It specifies CASSLGYTEAFF.

Many counts were recorded for this clonotype. A much larger clonotype is one base distant, so this may be a read error. This chain joins TRBV4-3 and TRBJ2-1; TRBD2 matches at 12 bases. The CDR3 is made up of 15 amino acids. Germline CDR1 is LGHNA and CDR2 is YSLEER. CDR3 amino acids: CVSSQWTSGKNEQFF. The CDR3 DNA sequence: TGCGTCAGCAGCCAATGGACTAGCGGGAAGAATGAGCAGTTCTTC.

This clonotype was seen repeatedly, ten times or more. The genes are TRBV15 and TRBJ1-1; D remains unclear. The CDR3 consists of 13 residues. Germline assignment: CDR1 LNHNV and CDR2 YYDKDF (reference sequence). V was cut by 5 bases and J by 1 base, with 8 bases left in between. CDR3 protein: CATSVTRNTEAFF. The CDR3 DNA reads TGTGCCACCAGCGTCACCAGGAACACTGAAGCTTTCTTT.

This clonotype was seen at least ten times. The chain uses TRBV28 and TRBJ2-7; D is uncertain. The V gene's germline CDR1 is MDHEN and CDR2 SYDVKM. The CDR3 spans 13 residues. Trimming cost V 3 bases and J 5 bases, with 11 bases left between them. The CDR3 DNA reads TGTGCCAGCAGTTTGGGTCAGTCGGACGAGCAGTACTTC. This gives the protein CASSLGQSDEQYF.

The table lists this clonotype with many counts. The chain uses TRBV20-1 and TRBJ2-1, with no clear D. Per the germline V gene, CDR1 is DFQATT and CDR2 is SNEGSKA (reference sequence). The CDR3 totals 14 residues. The V end was cut by 1 base, the J end by 9 bases, with 16 bases between. Here the CDR3 DNA reads TGCAGTGCTAGAGTTGGTGATCCTCGGAGTGAGCAGTTCTTC. This encodes CSARVGDPRSEQFF.

Many counts were recorded for this clonotype. This chain joins TRBV11-2 and TRBJ2-2; D gene unclear. The CDR3 length is 12 residues. Per germline, CDR1 SGHAT and CDR2 FQNNGV. V was pared by 0 bases and J by 6 bases, with 2 bases between. The CDR3 sequence is CASSLESGELFF. The DNA for the CDR3 is TGTGCCAGCAGCTTAGAATCCGGGGAGCTGTTTTTT.

Details on this clonotype: Relative to the germline gene, one junction end is altered; a read error may explain this. V is TRBV4-3 and J is TRBJ1-2; possible D gene TRBD1, 6 bases. This CDR3 region has 16 residues. Germline values: CDR1 LGHNA, CDR2 YSLEER. The CDR3 DNA follows: TGCGCCAGAAGCCTAAAGAGGCCCCAGGGGTACTATGGCTACACCTTC. Translating it yields CARSLKRPQGYYGYTF.

This clonotype was recorded at least ten times. The J gene is TRBJ2-7, the V gene TRBV20-1, with D perhaps TRBD2 (7 bases). This CDR3 has 14 amino acids. The V end was cut by 6 bases, the J end by 2 bases, with 17 bases between. From germline, CDR1 is DFQATT and CDR2 SNEGSKA (reference sequence). This CDR3 is CSAQGRGAAYEQYF. The CDR3 nucleotides read TGCAGTGCCCAGGGACGGGGGGCGGCCTACGAGCAGTACTTC.